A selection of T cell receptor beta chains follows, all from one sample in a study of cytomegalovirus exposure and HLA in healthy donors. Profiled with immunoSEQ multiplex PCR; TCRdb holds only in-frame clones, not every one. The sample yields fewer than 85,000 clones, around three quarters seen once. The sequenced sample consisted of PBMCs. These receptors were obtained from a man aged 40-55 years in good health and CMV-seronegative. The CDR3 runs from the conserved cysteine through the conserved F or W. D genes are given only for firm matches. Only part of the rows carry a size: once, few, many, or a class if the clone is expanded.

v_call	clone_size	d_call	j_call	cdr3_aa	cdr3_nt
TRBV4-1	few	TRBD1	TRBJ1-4	CASSQDRTGTNEKLFF	TGCGCCAGCAGCCAAGATAGGACAGGAACTAATGAAAAACTGTTTTTT
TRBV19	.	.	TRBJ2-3	CASSRAGDTQYF	TGTGCCAGTAGCAGGGCCGGGGATACGCAGTATTTT
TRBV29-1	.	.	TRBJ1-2	CSVGQDGYTF	TGCAGCGTTGGACAGGATGGCTACACCTTC
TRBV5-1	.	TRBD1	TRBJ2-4	CASSLEQGLNIQYF	TGCGCCAGCAGCTTGGAACAGGGGTTAAACATTCAGTACTTC
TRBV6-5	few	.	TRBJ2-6	CASRTGANVLTF	TGTGCCAGCAGGACAGGGGCCAACGTCCTGACTTTC
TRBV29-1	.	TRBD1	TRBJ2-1	CSAGQGSYNEQFF	TGCAGCGCCGGACAGGGCTCCTACAATGAGCAGTTCTTC
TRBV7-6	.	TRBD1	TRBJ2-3	CASSFSSGGDTQYF	TGTGCCAGCAGCTTTTCTTCAGGGGGAGATACGCAGTATTTT
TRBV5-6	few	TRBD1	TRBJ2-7	CASTGQGGFYEQYF	TGTGCCAGCACCGGACAGGGAGGTTTCTACGAGCAGTACTTC
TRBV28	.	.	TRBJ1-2	CASSLAPRYGYTF	TGTGCCAGCAGTTTAGCCCCGCGGTATGGCTACACCTTC
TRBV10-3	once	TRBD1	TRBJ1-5	CAIRPGGHQPQHF	TGTGCCATCAGACCAGGGGGTCATCAGCCCCAGCATTTT
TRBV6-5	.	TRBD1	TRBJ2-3	CASSLDRALTDTQYF	TGTGCCAGCAGTTTAGACAGGGCCCTCACAGATACGCAGTATTTT
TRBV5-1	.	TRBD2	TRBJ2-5	CASSSGGAGETQYF	TGCGCCAGCAGCTCCGGGGGGGCGGGAGAGACCCAGTACTTC
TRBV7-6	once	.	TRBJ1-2	CASSLLGREFANYGYTF	TGTGCCAGCAGCTTACTGGGCAGGGAATTTGCCAACTATGGCTACACCTTC
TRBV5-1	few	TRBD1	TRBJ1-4	CASSFGQGSEKLFF	TGCGCCAGCAGCTTCGGACAGGGGTCTGAAAAACTGTTTTTT
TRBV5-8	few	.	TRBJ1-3	CTSTIHSGNTIYF	TGTACGTCTACTATCCACTCTGGAAACACCATATATTTT
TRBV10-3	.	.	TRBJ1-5	CAIAVGRNQPQHF	TGTGCCATCGCTGTGGGCAGAAATCAGCCCCAGCATTTT
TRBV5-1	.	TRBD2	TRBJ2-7	CASSLAPSGGLSYEQYF	TGCGCCAGCAGCTTGGCGCCTAGCGGGGGACTCTCCTACGAGCAGTACTTC
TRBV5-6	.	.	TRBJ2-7	CASSFRGEQYF	TGTGCCAGCAGTTTCAGGGGCGAGCAGTACTTC
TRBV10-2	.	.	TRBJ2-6	CASVASGANVLTF	TGCGCCAGCGTGGCCTCTGGGGCCAACGTCCTGACTTTC
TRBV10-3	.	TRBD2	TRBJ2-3	CAIEDPAGGSTDTQYF	TGTGCCATCGAGGACCCAGCGGGGGGTAGCACAGATACGCAGTATTTT
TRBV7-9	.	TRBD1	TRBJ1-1	CASRPGQGSTEAFF	TGTGCCAGCAGGCCCGGACAGGGGAGCACTGAAGCTTTCTTT
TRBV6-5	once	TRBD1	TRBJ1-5	CASSWTGDQPQHF	TGTGCCAGCAGTTGGACAGGGGATCAGCCCCAGCATTTT
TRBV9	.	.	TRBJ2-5	CASSVVPGDGTQYF	TGTGCCAGCAGCGTAGTTCCCGGGGATGGGACCCAGTACTTC